This T cell receptor (beta chain) stems from a study of technical replicates of blood from a few donors. Measured with immunoSEQ multiplex PCR; TCRdb has only the in-frame clones, and not every one. The sample holds around 76,000 clones; 80% to 95% are singletons and the top ten take under 0.3%. This CDR3 is built from 14 residues. V shed 2 bases and J shed 0 bases, with 8 bases lying between them. Germline values: CDR1 SGHAT, CDR2 FQNNGV. The sequenced sample consisted of T cells isolated from PBMCs. The TCR sequence derives from a human donor in good health. The V and J genes are TRBV11-2 and TRBJ2-7, with D tentatively TRBD1 (6 bases). This CDR3 reads CASSLTGSSYEQYF. The CDR3, as DNA: TGTGCCAGCAGCTTAACAGGGTCCTCCTACGAGCAGTACTTC.